This TCR beta chain was profiled in a study of radiation and T cells in renal cell carcinoma. For the study at large: Nephrectomy followed 15 Gy stereotactic body radiation by 4 weeks.

Time point defined: baseline pretreatment blood. Specified treatment: 15 Gy SBRT to primary tumor, nephrectomy 4 weeks later. After SBRT, blood was collected at 2 and 4 weeks, plus baseline. Clear cell pathology was present in this patient's renal cell carcinoma. Sequencing was performed with immunoSEQ multiplex PCR; in TCRdb, only in-frame clones are kept and a portion is missing. Counted here are about 130,000 clones, 88% occurring once; the ten biggest clones make up approximately 12%. About this clone itself: Its specificity is not known.

Regarding the study as a whole: In blood, top tumor clones expanded by 2 weeks, shrinking by 4.

Here the sequenced sample was blood, taken from a patient whose treatment included radiotherapy and nephrectomy. The source of this sequence is a woman aged 50 to 60 with renal cell carcinoma.

DNA of the CDR3: TGTGCCAGCAGCTTAAGACAGGGCAGGGATTCACCCCTCCACTTT. Encoded protein: CASSLRQGRDSPLHF. J is TRBJ1-6 and V is TRBV7-9; 7 bases align to TRBD1. After removal of 2 bases from V and 8 bases from J, the junction contained 6 bases not matched to a gene. The germline V gene has CDR1 SEHNR and CDR2 FQNEAQ (reference sequence). This CDR3 spans 15 amino acids.